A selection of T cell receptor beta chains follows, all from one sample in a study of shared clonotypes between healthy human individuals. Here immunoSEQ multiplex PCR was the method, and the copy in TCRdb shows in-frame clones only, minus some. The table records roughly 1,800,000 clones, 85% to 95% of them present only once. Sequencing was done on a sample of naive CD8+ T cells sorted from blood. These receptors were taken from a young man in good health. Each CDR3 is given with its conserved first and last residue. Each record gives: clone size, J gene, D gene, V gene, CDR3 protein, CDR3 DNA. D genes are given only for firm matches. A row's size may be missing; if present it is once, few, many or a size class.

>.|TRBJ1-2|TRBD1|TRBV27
CASSFMTGGYDGYTF
TGTGCCAGCAGTTTCATGACAGGGGGTTATGATGGCTACACCTTC
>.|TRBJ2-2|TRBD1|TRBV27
CASTGGARTGELFF
TGTGCCAGCACAGGGGGCGCGAGGACCGGGGAGCTGTTTTTT
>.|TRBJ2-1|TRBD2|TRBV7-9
CASSLGWAGESYNEQFF
TGTGCCAGCAGCTTAGGATGGGCGGGAGAATCCTACAATGAGCAGTTCTTC
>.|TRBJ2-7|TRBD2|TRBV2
CASSGGSSLHYEQYF
TGTGCCAGCAGCGGGGGGTCGTCCCTACACTACGAGCAGTACTTC
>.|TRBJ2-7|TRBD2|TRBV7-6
CASSSESGGHSYEQYF
TGTGCCAGCAGCTCAGAAAGCGGGGGGCACTCCTACGAGCAGTACTTC
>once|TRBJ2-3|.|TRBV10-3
CATHSGEGAVLGSPDTQYF
TGTGCCACCCACAGTGGGGAGGGGGCGGTACTTGGGTCCCCAGATACGCAGTATTTT
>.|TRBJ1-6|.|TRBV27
CASSFGGWDSPLHF
TGTGCCAGCAGTTTTGGGGGCTGGGATTCACCCCTCCACTTT
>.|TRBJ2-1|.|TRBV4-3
CASSQAQGAYNEQFF
TGCGCCAGCAGCCAAGCACAGGGCGCCTACAATGAGCAGTTCTTC
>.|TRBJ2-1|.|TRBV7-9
CASSLDRDYNEQFF
TGTGCCAGCAGCTTAGATCGGGATTACAATGAGCAGTTCTTC
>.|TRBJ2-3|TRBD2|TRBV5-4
CASMTSGADTQYF
TGTGCCAGCATGACTAGCGGCGCGGATACGCAGTATTTT
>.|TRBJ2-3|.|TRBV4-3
CASSLFSEESHKDTQYF
TGCGCCAGCAGCCTTTTTTCCGAGGAAAGCCATAAAGATACGCAGTATTTT
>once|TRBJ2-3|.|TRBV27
CASSEVSTDTQYF
TGTGCCAGCAGCGAGGTTAGCACAGATACGCAGTATTTT
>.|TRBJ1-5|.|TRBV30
CASGSENARNQPQHF
TGTGCCTCCGGGTCCGAGAATGCCCGCAATCAGCCCCAGCATTTT